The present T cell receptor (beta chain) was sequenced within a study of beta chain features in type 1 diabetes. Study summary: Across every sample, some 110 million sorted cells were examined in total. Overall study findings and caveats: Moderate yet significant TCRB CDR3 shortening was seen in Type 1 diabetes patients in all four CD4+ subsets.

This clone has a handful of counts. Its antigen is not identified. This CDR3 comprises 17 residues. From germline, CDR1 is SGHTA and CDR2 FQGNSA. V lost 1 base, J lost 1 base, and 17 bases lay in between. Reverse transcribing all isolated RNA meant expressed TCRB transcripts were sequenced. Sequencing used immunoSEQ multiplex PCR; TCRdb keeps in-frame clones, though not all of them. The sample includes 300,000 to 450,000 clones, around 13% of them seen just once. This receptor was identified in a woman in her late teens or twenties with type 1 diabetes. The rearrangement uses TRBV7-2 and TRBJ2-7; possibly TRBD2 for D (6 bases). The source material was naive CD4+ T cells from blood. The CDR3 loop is CASSLGDPSVWSYEQYF. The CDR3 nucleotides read TGTGCCAGCAGCTTAGGGGACCCTAGCGTTTGGTCCTACGAGCAGTACTTC.